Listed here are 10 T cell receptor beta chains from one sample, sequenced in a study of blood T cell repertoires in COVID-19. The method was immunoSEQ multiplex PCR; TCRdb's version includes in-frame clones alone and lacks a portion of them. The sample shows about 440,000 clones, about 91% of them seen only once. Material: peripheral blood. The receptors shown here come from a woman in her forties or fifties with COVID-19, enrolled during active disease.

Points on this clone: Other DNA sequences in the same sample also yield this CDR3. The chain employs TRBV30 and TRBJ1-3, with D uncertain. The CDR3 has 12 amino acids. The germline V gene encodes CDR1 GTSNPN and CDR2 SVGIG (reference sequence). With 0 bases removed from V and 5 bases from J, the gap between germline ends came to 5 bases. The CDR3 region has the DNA TGTGCCTGGAGTGTACATAGAAACACCATATATTTT. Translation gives CAWSVHRNTIYF.

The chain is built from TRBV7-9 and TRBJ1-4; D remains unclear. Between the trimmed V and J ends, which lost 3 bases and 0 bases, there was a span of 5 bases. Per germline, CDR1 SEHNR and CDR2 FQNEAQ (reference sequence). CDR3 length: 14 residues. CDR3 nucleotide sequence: TGTGCCAGCAGCTTTTATGCAACTAATGAAAAACTGTTTTTT. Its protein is CASSFYATNEKLFF.

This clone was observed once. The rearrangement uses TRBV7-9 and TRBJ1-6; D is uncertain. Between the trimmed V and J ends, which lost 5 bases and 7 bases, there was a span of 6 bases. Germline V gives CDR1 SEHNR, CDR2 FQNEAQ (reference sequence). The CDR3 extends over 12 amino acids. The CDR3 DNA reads TGTGCCAGCAGCCTAAACAATTCACCCCTCCACTTT. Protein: CASSLNNSPLHF.

CDR3 amino acids: CASSPVAFPEAFF. CDR3 nucleotides: TGTGCCAGCTCACCAGTAGCATTTCCTGAAGCTTTCTTT. The chain couples TRBV18 to TRBJ1-1; no firm D call. Trimming pared 2 bases from V and 6 bases from J, leaving 10 bases between. There are 13 residues in the CDR3. Germline-derived CDR1 and CDR2 are KGHSH and LQKENI.

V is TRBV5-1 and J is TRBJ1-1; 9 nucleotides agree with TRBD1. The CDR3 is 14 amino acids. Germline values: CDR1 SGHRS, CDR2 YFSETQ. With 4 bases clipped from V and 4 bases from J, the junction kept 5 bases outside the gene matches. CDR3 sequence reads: CASSTGQGGTEAFF. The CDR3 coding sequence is TGCGCCAGCAGCACGGGACAGGGAGGCACTGAAGCTTTCTTT. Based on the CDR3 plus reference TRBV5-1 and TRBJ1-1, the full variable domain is KAGVTQTPRYLIKTRGQQVTLSCSPISGHRSVSWYQQTPGQGLQFLFEYFSETQRNKGNFPGRFSGRQFSNSRSEMNVSTLELGDSALYLCASSTGQGGTEAFFGQGTRLTVV.

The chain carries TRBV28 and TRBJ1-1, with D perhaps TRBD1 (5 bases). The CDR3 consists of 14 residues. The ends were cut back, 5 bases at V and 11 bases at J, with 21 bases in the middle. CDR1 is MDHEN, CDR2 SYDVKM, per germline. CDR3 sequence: CASSPHDSRGWAFF. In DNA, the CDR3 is TGTGCCAGCAGTCCTCACGACTCCCGGGGGTGGGCTTTCTTT.

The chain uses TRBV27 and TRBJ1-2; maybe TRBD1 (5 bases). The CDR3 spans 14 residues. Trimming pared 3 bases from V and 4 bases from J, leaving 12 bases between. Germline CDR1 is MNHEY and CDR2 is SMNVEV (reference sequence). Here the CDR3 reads CASSFSGGTYGYTF. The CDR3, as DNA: TGTGCCAGCAGTTTCTCCGGGGGGACCTATGGCTACACCTTC.

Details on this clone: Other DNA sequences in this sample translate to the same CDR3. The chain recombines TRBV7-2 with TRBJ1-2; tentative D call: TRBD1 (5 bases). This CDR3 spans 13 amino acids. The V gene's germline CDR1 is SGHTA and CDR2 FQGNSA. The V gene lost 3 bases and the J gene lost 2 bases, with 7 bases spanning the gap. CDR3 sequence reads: CASSFRGNYGYTF. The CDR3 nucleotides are TGTGCCAGCAGCTTTCGGGGGAACTATGGCTACACCTTC.

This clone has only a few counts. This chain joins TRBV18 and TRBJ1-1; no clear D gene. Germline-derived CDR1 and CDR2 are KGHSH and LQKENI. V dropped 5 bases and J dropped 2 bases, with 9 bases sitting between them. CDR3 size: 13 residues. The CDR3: CASSGQVNTEAFF. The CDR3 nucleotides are TGTGCCAGCTCAGGCCAAGTCAACACTGAAGCTTTCTTT.

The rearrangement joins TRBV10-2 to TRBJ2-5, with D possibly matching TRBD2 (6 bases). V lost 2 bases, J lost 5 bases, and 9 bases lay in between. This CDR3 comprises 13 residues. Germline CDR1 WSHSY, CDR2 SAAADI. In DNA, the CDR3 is TGCGCCAGCAGTGAGGGCAGCGGGGAGACCCAGTACTTC. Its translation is CASSEGSGETQYF.